This T cell receptor beta chain was identified during a study of T cell responses to AZD1222 COVID-19 vaccine. On the study more broadly: Pooling was applied to second doses at about 4 or about 12 weeks.

Points from the study as a whole: Spike was spanned by vaccine-associated CD4 TCRs, which were dominant at 160-218 and 743-854. Baseline antibody screening turned up just a handful of seropositive AZD1222 recipients. Donors were mostly white British, more females; clonal diversity possibly underestimated.

The CDR3 loop spans 14 amino acids. Trimming removed 5 bases from V and 5 bases from J, with 12 bases in between. The V gene's germline CDR1 is LNHDA and CDR2 SQIVND (reference sequence). Assay: immunoSEQ multiplex PCR; the TCRdb copy retains only in-frame clones and omits some. The sample lists more than 70,000 clones, roughly 88% occurring once. A word on this clone: Its cognate antigen is unknown.

The chain links TRBV19 to TRBJ2-2; weak D call: TRBD1 (6 bases). The sequenced sample was peripheral blood, obtained on day 0 of AZD1222 vaccination. This receptor was obtained from an adult in good health. This CDR3 is CASSLQGVTGELFF. CDR3 DNA: TGTGCCAGTAGTCTACAGGGCGTTACCGGGGAGCTGTTTTTT.